This TCR beta chain came from a study of cytomegalovirus exposure and HLA in healthy donors. Whereas donors were nominally healthy upon sampling, unrecorded immune exposures were probable. In the PCR, 60 Vbeta and 13 Jbeta primers were used. TCRdb's copy holds only in-frame clones and misses some; the assay was immunoSEQ multiplex PCR. The repertoire holds 55,000 to 85,000 clones, about nine tenths seen once, with roughly 2% in the top ten. About this clone itself: Antigen unknown.

Study-wide results and caveats: Donors belonging to an Asian-associated ancestry cluster reportedly showed fewer N-insertions in productive TCRs than the approximately 670-donor mean, according to what a later analysis found. The study recorded 160 or so TCR beta chains that were cytomegalovirus-associated.

The ends were cut back, 3 bases at V and 2 bases at J, with 10 bases in the middle. CDR1 and CDR2 (germline): MNHEY, SVGAGI. The CDR3 runs 14 residues. The chain joins TRBV6-5 to TRBJ1-2, with TRBD1 as a possible D gene (5 bases). Sequencing was performed on PBMCs. The sequence was obtained from a woman aged 25 to 39 in good health and CMV-seronegative. In nucleotides, the CDR3 is TGTGCCAGCAGTTATTCCGACAGAAACTATGGCTACACCTTC. Translating gives CASSYSDRNYGYTF.